This TCR beta chain was profiled in a study of shared clonotypes between healthy human individuals (TCRdb year 2020). In terms of the full investigation: Three men and two women, aged 18 to 49 years, made up the cohort. For each donor, three plates each were used for CD4 naive and CD4 memory, two plates were used for CD8 naive, and one plate was used for CD8 memory. Between about 0.85 and 8.9 billion PBMCs per donor were obtained by leukapheresis. Libraries were prepared and TCR repertoires were sequenced by different laboratories using diverse techniques, in order to increase sequencing depth and limit assay-specific biases. To estimate repertoire size and how much clonotype sharing occurs between individuals, the study deeply sequenced the blood TCR repertoires of several healthy adults. On the study overall, not on this receptor specifically: Only blood was sampled, and tissue TCR repertoires likely differ from those in blood. Compared with non-shared clonotypes, clonotypes shared by all four sorted-subset donors had higher generation probabilities. Pairwise subsampling led to the expectation that sequencing depth would affect the degree of clonotype sharing among donors. Across a handful of donors, approximately 5% of naive CD4, 3% to 3.5% of naive CD8, 2% to 2.5% of memory CD4, and 0.3% to 0.45% of memory CD8 clonotypes were shared. Larger estimated clonotype richness was generally found for naive subsets than for memory subsets. Because the study included a small number of donors, the genetic and exposure-history diversity represented was limited. Rarefaction of sorted-subset datasets indicated incomplete sequencing despite the large sequencing depth.

About this clone itself: What this receptor recognizes is not known. The record has no base qualities; no much larger clone is one base away.

V lost 3 bases and J lost 7 bases; the stretch between them is 17 bases long. The germline V gene sets CDR1 to MRHNA and CDR2 to SNTAGT. There are 15 amino acids in the CDR3, from cysteine to phenylalanine inclusive. The DNA shown is the 45-base CDR3, in frame from base 1. Using the deep immunoSEQ assay, multiplex PCR amplified TCR CDR3 regions from genomic DNA. Extracted genomic DNA from each cell subset was spread evenly across all wells of several immunoSEQ 96-well plates, with each plate serving as a replicate. For sorted subsets, around 200 ng genomic DNA, equal to about 30,000 T cell genomes, was loaded into each replicate PCR. Purified libraries were quantified with a Qubit 3.0 fluorometer, sized on a Bioanalyzer 2100, and re-quantified with the KAPA Library Quantification kit. Every immunoSEQ 96-well plate was sequenced on a dedicated single-read 150-cycle Illumina NextSeq 550 flow cell. Per the original workflow: Because the immunoSEQ output held only junctional sequences and lacked quality scores, the filtering could not match the filtering applied to full-length reads. To assign V/J genes and CDR3, sequences were annotated using PyIR, a Python wrapper for IgBLAST v1.9, with IMGT germline references. Reads were filtered out if the reads had weak V/J assignments (E-value above 1e-6), no CDR3, stop codons, out-of-frame junctions, or ambiguous translated residues. V3J clonotypes were defined as sequences sharing an identical inferred V gene, J gene, and CDR3 amino acid sequence. To compute the percentage overlap between repertoires, the number of shared unique clonotypes was divided by the size of the smaller repertoire. Three approaches were used to assess repertoire richness: RTK rarefaction, the Chao1 estimator, and Recon v2.1 estimates of unobserved clonotypes. OLGA was used to compute generation probabilities for all TCRbeta clonotypes that the gDNA method yielded from four donors. Here the immuneACCESS table is served through TCRdb, limited to in-frame sequences with V and J called. Missing clones are a known gap in these copies; in checked studies unresolved V genes cover under half, and the rest lacks a known reason. The V and J calls and clone size were taken over from that table, and D and trimming were inferred from the DNA. Across this sample there are a few million clones, with around 94% seen only once. 0.11% to 0.15% of the sample lies in the top ten.

The donors were healthy, HIV-negative adults who had no recently reported acute infections or vaccinations. All donors were Caucasian adults living in Nashville, Tennessee, USA. CD4+ T cells were enriched by magnetic negative selection; naive cells were then positively selected on CD45RA, and the negative fraction formed the memory subset. After blood collection by leukapheresis, PBMCs were isolated using Ficoll-Histopaque density gradient centrifugation and then cryopreserved in the vapor phase of liquid nitrogen. Analytical flow cytometry was used to check the purity and quantity of each magnetically sorted T cell population. Genomic DNA was isolated from each sorted fraction and quantified by UV absorbance on a Nanodrop 2000c.

This chain joins TRBV6-4 to TRBJ2-3; the D gene assignment is ambiguous. Sequencing input: naive CD4+ T cells sorted from blood. According to the study, the label for this sample's cell subset or site signals: CD45RA+ positively selected. This receptor was identified in a man aged 18 to 29 in good health. Read as DNA, the sequence is TGTGCCAGCAGTGATAACTGGGGAAAAGCGAATACGCAGTATTTT. Its coded protein is CASSDNWGKANTQYF.